The entry below gives a single T cell receptor (beta chain) sequence along with its context. Its matching antigen is unknown. The repertoire was sequenced with immunoSEQ multiplex PCR; TCRdb's copy has only in-frame clones and lacks some. The sample consists of over 60,000 clones, around 94% of them appearing once. CDR1 and CDR2 from the germline V gene are SQVTM and ANQGSEA. V shed 4 bases, J shed 5 bases, and the junction held 11 bases outside the gene matches. The length of the CDR3 is 14 residues. This entry is derived from a study of OX40 agonist ivuxolimab in advanced cancers. Turning to the study itself: Patients were about 83% male with ages about 20 to 79, mean 60.

Study-wide results and caveats: Clonal expansion among partial responders at 0.1-3.0 mg/kg ranked near the lowest.

The chain couples TRBV29-1 to TRBJ2-7; 7 bases are a match to TRBD2. The sample consisted of CD4+ or CD8+ T cells sorted from blood, taken in a trial of the OX40 agonist ivuxolimab. This receptor was taken from an adult with an advanced solid tumor such as melanoma, head and neck, liver or kidney cancer. The CDR3 bases are TGCAGCGTTGGGGAGCCGGGGGGACGGGACGAGCAGTACTTC. Translation gives CSVGEPGGRDEQYF.